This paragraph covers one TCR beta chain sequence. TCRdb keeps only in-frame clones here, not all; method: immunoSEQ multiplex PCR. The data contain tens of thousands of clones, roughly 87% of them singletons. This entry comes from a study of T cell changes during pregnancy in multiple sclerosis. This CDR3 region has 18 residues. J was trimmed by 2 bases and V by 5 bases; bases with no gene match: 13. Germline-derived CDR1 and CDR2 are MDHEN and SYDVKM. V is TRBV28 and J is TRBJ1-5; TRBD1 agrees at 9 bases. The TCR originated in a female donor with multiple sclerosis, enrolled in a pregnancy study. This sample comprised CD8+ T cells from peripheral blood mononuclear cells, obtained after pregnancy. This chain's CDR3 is CASSHGGTGLLGNQPQHF. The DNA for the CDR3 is TGTGCCAGCAGTCATGGGGGGACAGGGCTTTTGGGCAATCAGCCCCAGCATTTT.